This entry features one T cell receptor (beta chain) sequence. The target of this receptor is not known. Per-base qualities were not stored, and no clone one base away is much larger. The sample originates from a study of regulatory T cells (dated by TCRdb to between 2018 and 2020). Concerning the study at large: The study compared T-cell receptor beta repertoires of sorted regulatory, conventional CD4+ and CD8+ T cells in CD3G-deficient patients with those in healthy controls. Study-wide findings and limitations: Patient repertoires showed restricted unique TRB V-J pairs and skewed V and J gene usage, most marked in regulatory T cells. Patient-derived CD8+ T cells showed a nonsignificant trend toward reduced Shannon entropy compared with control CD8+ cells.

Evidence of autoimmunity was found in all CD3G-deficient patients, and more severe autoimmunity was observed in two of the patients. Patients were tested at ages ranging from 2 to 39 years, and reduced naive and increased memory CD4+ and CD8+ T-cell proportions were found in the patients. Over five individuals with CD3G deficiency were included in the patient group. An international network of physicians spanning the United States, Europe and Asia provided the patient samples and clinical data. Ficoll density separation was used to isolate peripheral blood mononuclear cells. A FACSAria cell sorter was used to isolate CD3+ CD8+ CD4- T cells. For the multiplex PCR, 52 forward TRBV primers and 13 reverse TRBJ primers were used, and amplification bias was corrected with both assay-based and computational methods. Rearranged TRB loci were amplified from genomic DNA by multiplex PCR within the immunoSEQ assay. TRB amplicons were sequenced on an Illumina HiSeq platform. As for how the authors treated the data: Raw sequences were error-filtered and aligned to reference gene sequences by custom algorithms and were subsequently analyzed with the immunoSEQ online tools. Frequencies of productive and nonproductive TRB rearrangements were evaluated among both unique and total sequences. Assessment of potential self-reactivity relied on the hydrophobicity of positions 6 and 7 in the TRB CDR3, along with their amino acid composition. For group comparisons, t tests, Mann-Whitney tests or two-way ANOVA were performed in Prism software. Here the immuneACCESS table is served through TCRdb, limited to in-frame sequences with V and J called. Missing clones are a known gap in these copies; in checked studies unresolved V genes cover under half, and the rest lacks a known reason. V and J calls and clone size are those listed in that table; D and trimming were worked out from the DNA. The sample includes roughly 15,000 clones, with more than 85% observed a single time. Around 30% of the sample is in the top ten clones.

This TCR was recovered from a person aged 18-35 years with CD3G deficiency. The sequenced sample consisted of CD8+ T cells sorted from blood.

The bases are TGTGCCAGCTCATCACTCGTCCACGAGCAGTACTTC. This codes for CASSSLVHEQYF. The chain was built from TRBV18 and TRBJ2-7, with the D gene uncertain. Between the V and J ends, shortened by 5 bases and 5 bases respectively, the junction contains 10 bases. CDR1 and CDR2 are drawn from the germline V gene: KGHSH, LQKENI. There are 12 amino acids in the CDR3, from cysteine to phenylalanine inclusive. Only CDR3 DNA is held: 36 bases, read in frame from base 1.